These T cell receptor beta chains were read from a single sample in a study of blood T cell repertoires in COVID-19. Profiling relied on immunoSEQ multiplex PCR, and the TCRdb table lists in-frame clones only, not all of them. Of about 77,000 clones detected, approximately 80% appear once; the ten largest clones hold around 5%. The specimen was peripheral blood. Receptor source: a woman aged 70 to 79 with acute or convalescent COVID-19. CDR3s include the opening cysteine and the closing phenylalanine or tryptophan. The order of the fields is J gene, D gene, clone size, V gene, CDR3 DNA, CDR3 protein. A D gene is named only where the DNA matches it firmly. Not every row has a clone size; where given, it reads once, few, many or a size class.

TRBJ2-3	.	.	TRBV3-1/TRBV3-2	TGTGCCAGCAGCCAAGGGCGGGGTTCCCTAACGCAGTATTTT	CASSQGRGSLTQYF
TRBJ2-3	TRBD1	.	TRBV6-6	TGTGCCAGCAGCTCACAGGGACAGGCGGTAGCAGATACGCAGTATTTT	CASSSQGQAVADTQYF
TRBJ2-2	.	.	TRBV7-3	TGTGCCAGCAGGCCTTTGGGGGGACCCACCGGGGAGCTGTTTTTT	CASRPLGGPTGELFF
TRBJ2-5	.	.	TRBV18	TGTGCCAGCTCACCACGGCCCTCAGCCGGGGAGACCCAGTACTTC	CASSPRPSAGETQYF
TRBJ2-3	TRBD2	.	TRBV4-2	TGTGCCAGCAGCCAAGAGTCAGCGGGGAATACGCAGTATTTT	CASSQESAGNTQYF
TRBJ1-5	.	.	TRBV7-9	TGTGCCAGCAGCTTCGGGAAGCAGCCCCAGCATTTT	CASSFGKQPQHF
TRBJ1-6	.	.	TRBV28	TGTGCCAGCAGCCCTCCGAGGCATTCACCCCTCCACTTT	CASSPPRHSPLHF
TRBJ1-3	TRBD1	once	TRBV9	TGTGCCAGCAGCGCCTACGGGACAGAAGGAAACACCATATATTTT	CASSAYGTEGNTIYF
TRBJ2-2	TRBD2	.	TRBV6-5	TGTGCCAGCAGTTACGTAGCGGGGGGGATCACCGGGGAGCTGTTTTTT	CASSYVAGGITGELFF
TRBJ1-1	.	.	TRBV7-9	TGTGCCAGCAGCTTTCAGGACACTGAAGCTTTCTTT	CASSFQDTEAFF
TRBJ1-5	.	.	TRBV19	TGTGCCAGTATTGGTCAGGGGATGAGGCAGCCCCAGCATTTT	CASIGQGMRQPQHF
TRBJ1-1	TRBD1	.	TRBV2	TGTGCCAGCAGTGAGGGACAGTACACTGAAGCTTTCTTT	CASSEGQYTEAFF
TRBJ1-4	TRBD1	.	TRBV18	TGTGCCAGCTCACCAACCGGGACAGGTGAAGAAAAACTGTTTTTT	CASSPTGTGEEKLFF
TRBJ1-1	.	few	TRBV5-6	TGTGCCAGCAGCTTGGGCCAGGGGTGGAACACTGAAGCTTTCTTT	CASSLGQGWNTEAFF
TRBJ2-5	.	.	TRBV4-3	TGCGCCAGCAGCCCCCACTACTACCAAGAGACCCAGTACTTC	CASSPHYYQETQYF
TRBJ1-2	TRBD1	.	TRBV29-1	TGCAGCGTTGAAGCGCCAACAGGGGATAACTATGGCTACACCTTC	CSVEAPTGDNYGYTF
TRBJ2-5	TRBD2	.	TRBV10-1	TGCGCCAGCAGAGCGCTGCGGACCACGGGGGGAGAGACCCAGTACTTC	CASRALRTTGGETQYF
TRBJ2-7	TRBD1	few	TRBV29-1	TGCAGCGGGATCAAGGGGGCATCGGCCGAGCAGTACTTC	CSGIKGASAEQYF
TRBJ1-1	.	.	TRBV6-2/TRBV6-3	TGTGCCAGCAGCAAACAGGGAGAACTTGAAGCTTTCTTT	CASSKQGELEAFF
TRBJ1-1	.	.	TRBV9	TGTGCCAGCAGCGTAGGGTCAGGGGCTGAGGTGAACACTGAAGCTTTCTTT	CASSVGSGAEVNTEAFF
TRBJ2-1	TRBD2	.	TRBV6-5	TGTGCCAGCAAAGCAACACTAGCGGGGGGGGAGCAGTTCTTC	CASKATLAGGEQFF
TRBJ1-2	TRBD1	.	TRBV25-1	TGTGCCAGCTCCAAAAGACAGGGTGCGGGAGGCTACACCTTC	CASSKRQGAGGYTF
TRBJ2-5	TRBD1	.	TRBV15	TGTGCCACCAGCAGAGGGACGACAGGGGGAAAGGGAGAGACCCAGTACTTC	CATSRGTTGGKGETQYF
TRBJ2-1	TRBD2	.	TRBV19	TGTGCCAGTAGTTTGACTAGCGGGGGGTACAATGAGCAGTTCTTC	CASSLTSGGYNEQFF
TRBJ1-1	.	.	TRBV12-3/TRBV12-4	TGTGCCAGCAGAAGAAGCATGAACACTGAAGCTTTCTTT	CASRRSMNTEAFF
TRBJ2-5	TRBD1	.	TRBV7-9	TGTGCCAGCAGACCCGACAGGGGGCGAGGTGAGACCCAGTACTTC	CASRPDRGRGETQYF
TRBJ1-5	TRBD1	.	TRBV2	TGTGCTACAGGGGGAACAGGGAATGAGCGGGACTGGCATTTT	CATGGTGNERDWHF
TRBJ1-1	TRBD1	.	TRBV7-9	TGTGCCAGCAGCTCTAAAGGGGACAGATTGAACACTGAAGCTTTCTTT	CASSSKGDRLNTEAFF